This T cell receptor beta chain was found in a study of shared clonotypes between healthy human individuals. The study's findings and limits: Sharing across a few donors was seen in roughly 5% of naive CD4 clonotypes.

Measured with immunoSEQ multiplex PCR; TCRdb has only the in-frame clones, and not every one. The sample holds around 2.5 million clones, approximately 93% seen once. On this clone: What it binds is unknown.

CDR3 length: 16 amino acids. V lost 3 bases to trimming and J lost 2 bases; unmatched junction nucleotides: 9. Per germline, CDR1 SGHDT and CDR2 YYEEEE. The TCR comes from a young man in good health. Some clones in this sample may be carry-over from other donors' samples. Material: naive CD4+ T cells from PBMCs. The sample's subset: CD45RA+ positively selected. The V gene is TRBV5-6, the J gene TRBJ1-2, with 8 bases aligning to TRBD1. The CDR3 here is CASSSSRTGRNYGYTF. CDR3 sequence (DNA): TGTGCCAGCAGCTCATCAAGGACAGGGCGCAACTATGGCTACACCTTC.